The clone carrying this T cell receptor beta chain was seen a few times. No antigen is known for it. Between the trimmed V and J ends, which lost 5 bases and 5 bases, there was a span of 13 bases. The CDR3 is made up of 14 amino acids. Germline V gene data show CDR1 as MDHEN and CDR2 as SYDVKM. Clones were sequenced by immunoSEQ multiplex PCR, and TCRdb holds only the in-frame ones, with some missing. There are 55,000 to 60,000 clones in the sample; 80% to 90% occur only once, and under 3.5% lies in the top ten. The data belong to a study of OX40 agonist ivuxolimab in advanced cancers. The overall study: Patients' therapy was ivuxolimab, an antibody that acts as an agonist of OX40 (CD134). Three individuals attained partial responses, comprising one hepatocellular carcinoma case and two cutaneous melanoma cases. Study-wide results and limits: Clonal expansion from baseline to week 6 occurred in both CD4+ and CD8+ T cells.

V and J are TRBV28 and TRBJ1-3; D unclear. The sequenced sample was CD4+ or CD8+ T cells sorted from blood, obtained in a trial of the OX40 agonist ivuxolimab. The clonotype comes from an adult with an advanced solid tumor such as melanoma, head and neck, liver or kidney cancer. This CDR3 reads CASSPPDGRNTIYF. The CDR3 DNA follows: TGTGCCAGCAGTCCCCCGGACGGAAGAAACACCATATATTTT.